This is a list of T cell receptor beta chains from one sample in a study of blood T cell repertoires in COVID-19. Measured with immunoSEQ multiplex PCR; TCRdb has only the in-frame clones, and not every one. This repertoire shows roughly 92,000 clones, around nine tenths found once; its top ten account for over 9%. Material: peripheral blood. The receptor source for this set is a man aged 45 to 65 with acute or convalescent COVID-19. Each CDR3 is given with its conserved first and last residue. The D gene is left open where the match is weak. Size tells how often a clone was seen (once, few, many) or the class of an expanded clone, and some rows leave it out.

CDR3aa: CASRISGTSGRGGQETQYF
CDR3nt: TGTGCCAGTAGGATATCCGGGACTAGCGGGAGGGGGGGCCAAGAGACCCAGTACTTC
v_gene: TRBV19
j_gene: TRBJ2-5
d_gene: TRBD2
abundance: -

CDR3aa: CASSFGPGLEVYRDEQFF
CDR3nt: TGTGCCAGCAGCTTTGGCCCCGGACTAGAGGTATATCGGGATGAGCAGTTCTTC
v_gene: TRBV11-2
j_gene: TRBJ2-1
d_gene: TRBD2
abundance: -

CDR3aa: CASSYGTGVSNEQFF
CDR3nt: TGTGCCAGCAGTTACGGGACAGGGGTGTCAAATGAGCAGTTCTTC
v_gene: TRBV7-2
j_gene: TRBJ2-1
d_gene: TRBD1
abundance: -

CDR3aa: CASSLGRGGYGYTF
CDR3nt: TGTGCCAGCAGCTTAGGCCGGGGTGGCTATGGCTACACCTTC
v_gene: TRBV11-2
j_gene: TRBJ1-2
d_gene: -
abundance: once

CDR3aa: CASSGTAETQYF
CDR3nt: TGTGCCAGCAGTGGGACAGCGGAGACCCAGTACTTC
v_gene: TRBV2
j_gene: TRBJ2-5
d_gene: -
abundance: -

CDR3aa: CASIGQGGNFEKLFF
CDR3nt: TGTGCCAGTATAGGGCAGGGAGGTAACTTTGAAAAACTGTTTTTT
v_gene: TRBV19
j_gene: TRBJ1-4
d_gene: -
abundance: -

CDR3aa: CARSPSCSAHSYNEQFF
CDR3nt: TGTGCCAGGTCTCCTAGTTGTAGCGCACACTCTTACAATGAGCAGTTCTTC
v_gene: TRBV19
j_gene: TRBJ2-1
d_gene: -
abundance: -

CDR3aa: CASSAVSADNEQFF
CDR3nt: TGTGCCAGCAGCGCTGTATCGGCGGACAATGAGCAGTTCTTC
v_gene: TRBV9
j_gene: TRBJ2-1
d_gene: -
abundance: -

CDR3aa: CASSVEARSNEQFF
CDR3nt: TGTGCCAGCAGCGTAGAAGCGCGGAGCAATGAGCAGTTCTTC
v_gene: TRBV9
j_gene: TRBJ2-1
d_gene: -
abundance: -

CDR3aa: CASRRTTGTGELFF
CDR3nt: TGTGCCAGCAGGAGAACTACAGGGACCGGGGAGCTGTTTTTT
v_gene: TRBV5-6
j_gene: TRBJ2-2
d_gene: -
abundance: -

CDR3aa: CATSDSQGQGAVTEAFF
CDR3nt: TGTGCCACCAGTGATTCCCAAGGACAGGGGGCGGTCACTGAAGCTTTCTTT
v_gene: TRBV24-1
j_gene: TRBJ1-1
d_gene: TRBD1
abundance: once

CDR3aa: CTSSRLADSYEQYF
CDR3nt: TGCACCAGCAGCCGCCTAGCGGACTCCTACGAGCAGTACTTC
v_gene: TRBV1
j_gene: TRBJ2-7
d_gene: -
abundance: -

CDR3aa: CASSQVSGSSYNEQFF
CDR3nt: TGCGCCAGCAGCCAAGTATCCGGGTCATCCTACAATGAGCAGTTCTTC
v_gene: TRBV4-1
j_gene: TRBJ2-1
d_gene: -
abundance: -

CDR3aa: CASSYFRDQPQHF
CDR3nt: TGTGCCAGCAGTTACTTCAGGGATCAGCCCCAGCATTTT
v_gene: TRBV6-5
j_gene: TRBJ1-5
d_gene: -
abundance: -

CDR3aa: CASRSGGESTDTQYF
CDR3nt: TGCGCCAGCAGAAGCGGGGGGGAGAGCACAGATACGCAGTATTTT
v_gene: TRBV5-1
j_gene: TRBJ2-3
d_gene: TRBD2
abundance: -

CDR3aa: CASSPSVLQSGELFF
CDR3nt: TGCGCCAGCAGCCCCAGCGTACTGCAATCCGGGGAGCTGTTTTTT
v_gene: TRBV4-1
j_gene: TRBJ2-2
d_gene: -
abundance: -

CDR3aa: CASTRGGRDTRELFF
CDR3nt: TGTGCCAGCACCCGTGGGGGGAGAGACACCCGGGAGCTGTTTTTT
v_gene: TRBV2
j_gene: TRBJ2-2
d_gene: -
abundance: -

CDR3aa: CATSREEGRQPQHF
CDR3nt: TGTGCCACCAGCAGAGAGGAGGGTCGGCAGCCCCAGCATTTT
v_gene: TRBV15
j_gene: TRBJ1-5
d_gene: -
abundance: -

CDR3aa: CASSESKGAVVEAFF
CDR3nt: TGTGCCAGCAGTGAAAGTAAAGGGGCCGTCGTAGAAGCTTTCTTT
v_gene: TRBV6-1
j_gene: TRBJ1-1
d_gene: -
abundance: -

CDR3aa: CASRLLGYGGRPLLRSGANVLTF
CDR3nt: TGTGCAAGTCGCTTATTAGGGTACGGCGGGAGGCCTCTCCTCCGGTCTGGGGCCAACGTCCTGACTTTC
v_gene: TRBV12-2
j_gene: TRBJ2-6
d_gene: -
abundance: -

CDR3aa: CASSIAGGTGELFF
CDR3nt: TGTGCCAGCTCAATAGCGGGAGGTACCGGGGAGCTGTTTTTT
v_gene: TRBV18
j_gene: TRBJ2-2
d_gene: TRBD2
abundance: -

CDR3aa: CASSQVQNTGELFF
CDR3nt: TGCGCCAGCAGCCAAGTTCAGAACACCGGGGAGCTGTTTTTT
v_gene: TRBV4-1
j_gene: TRBJ2-2
d_gene: -
abundance: once

CDR3aa: CSAKTGYEQYF
CDR3nt: TGCAGTGCCAAAACGGGGTACGAGCAGTACTTC
v_gene: TRBV20-1
j_gene: TRBJ2-7
d_gene: -
abundance: -

CDR3aa: CASSSLDTTYEQYF
CDR3nt: TGTGCCAGCAGCTCCCTGGACACAACCTACGAGCAGTACTTC
v_gene: TRBV11-2
j_gene: TRBJ2-7
d_gene: -
abundance: once

CDR3aa: CASSILTEAFF
CDR3nt: TGTGCCAGTAGTATACTCACTGAAGCTTTCTTT
v_gene: TRBV19
j_gene: TRBJ1-1
d_gene: -
abundance: -

CDR3aa: CATSRGFGGSPTYGYTF
CDR3nt: TGTGCCACCAGCAGAGGATTCGGGGGATCCCCAACCTATGGCTACACCTTC
v_gene: TRBV15
j_gene: TRBJ1-2
d_gene: -
abundance: -

CDR3aa: CASSWGGGNQPQHF
CDR3nt: TGTGCCAGCAGTTGGGGAGGGGGTAATCAGCCCCAGCATTTT
v_gene: TRBV27
j_gene: TRBJ1-5
d_gene: -
abundance: -

CDR3aa: CASSLGPGQRYEQYF
CDR3nt: TGTGCCAGCAGTTTAGGGCCGGGACAGCGCTACGAGCAGTACTTC
v_gene: TRBV27
j_gene: TRBJ2-7
d_gene: TRBD1
abundance: -

CDR3aa: CASSSIAGGKPYDEQYF
CDR3nt: TGTGCCAGCAGCTCCATAGCGGGAGGGAAACCCTACGACGAGCAGTACTTC
v_gene: TRBV7-9
j_gene: TRBJ2-7
d_gene: TRBD2
abundance: -

CDR3aa: CATRFKDRGFDGYTF
CDR3nt: TGTGCCACCCGGTTTAAGGACAGGGGGTTCGATGGCTACACCTTC
v_gene: TRBV15
j_gene: TRBJ1-2
d_gene: TRBD1
abundance: -

CDR3aa: CASSPLAGEVINEQFF
CDR3nt: TGCGCCAGCAGCCCTTTAGCGGGAGAGGTAATCAATGAGCAGTTCTTC
v_gene: TRBV5-1
j_gene: TRBJ2-1
d_gene: TRBD2
abundance: -

CDR3aa: CASRIGSYNSPLHF
CDR3nt: TGTGCCAGCAGAATCGGCTCCTATAATTCACCCCTCCACTTT
v_gene: TRBV28
j_gene: TRBJ1-6
d_gene: -
abundance: -

CDR3aa: CASGLVLGQGTDTQYF
CDR3nt: TGTGCTAGTGGTTTGGTACTAGGACAGGGCACAGATACGCAGTATTTT
v_gene: TRBV12-5
j_gene: TRBJ2-3
d_gene: TRBD1
abundance: -

CDR3aa: CSVGGRGTEAFF
CDR3nt: TGCAGCGTTGGAGGGCGGGGGACTGAAGCTTTCTTT
v_gene: TRBV29-1
j_gene: TRBJ1-1
d_gene: -
abundance: -

CDR3aa: CASSERTGQRNTIYF
CDR3nt: TGCGCCAGCAGTGAACGGACAGGTCAGAGAAACACCATATATTTT
v_gene: TRBV10-1
j_gene: TRBJ1-3
d_gene: TRBD1
abundance: -

CDR3aa: CASDDRGLLHGYTF
CDR3nt: TGTGCCAGCGACGACAGGGGGCTTCTGCATGGCTACACCTTC
v_gene: TRBV6-5
j_gene: TRBJ1-2
d_gene: TRBD1
abundance: -

CDR3aa: CASSQDVAGGLRETQYF
CDR3nt: TGTGCCAGCAGCCAAGACGTAGCGGGAGGGCTCCGGGAGACCCAGTACTTC
v_gene: TRBV3-1/TRBV3-2
j_gene: TRBJ2-5
d_gene: TRBD2
abundance: -

CDR3aa: CSASPPGGGTNEKLFF
CDR3nt: TGCAGTGCGAGTCCGCCAGGGGGAGGAACTAATGAAAAACTGTTTTTT
v_gene: TRBV20-1
j_gene: TRBJ1-4
d_gene: TRBD1
abundance: -

CDR3aa: CASSLGEKPQHF
CDR3nt: TGTGCCAGCAGTTTAGGTGAGAAGCCCCAGCATTTT
v_gene: TRBV12-3/TRBV12-4
j_gene: TRBJ1-5
d_gene: -
abundance: -